The clone carrying this T cell receptor (beta chain) appeared a few times. Antigen unknown. The entry originates in a study of beta chain features in type 1 diabetes. The overall study: Healthy donors and patients had similar age, gender and cell yields.

CDR3 length equals 15 residues. Germline assignment: CDR1 SEHNR and CDR2 FQNEAQ (reference sequence). V lost 4 bases and J 6 bases, leaving 16 bases between the germline ends. Study conclusions and caveats: Equally in patients and controls, PCR might preferentially amplify shorter templates. A greater similarity of naive, central memory and Treg TCRB repertoires was seen among patients than among healthy donors. It was not settled here whether HLA type affects TCRB rearrangement.

The sequenced template was cDNA made from the entire isolated RNA. Sequencing used immunoSEQ multiplex PCR; TCRdb keeps in-frame clones, though not all of them. The table records 970,000 or so clones, roughly 15% of them present only once. The chain combines TRBV7-9 with TRBJ1-5, with D perhaps TRBD1 (6 bases). This receptor was identified in a woman under 30 in good health. The sequencing sample was made of naive CD4+ T cells from blood. The CDR3 sequence: CASSSQDSFVQPQHF. Written as DNA, the CDR3 is TGTGCCAGCAGCTCCCAGGACAGCTTCGTTCAGCCCCAGCATTTT.